Listed below are T cell receptor beta chains from one sample, sequenced in a study of OX40 agonist ivuxolimab in advanced cancers. Assay: immunoSEQ multiplex PCR; the TCRdb copy retains only in-frame clones and omits some. The repertoire holds roughly 48,000 clones, 84% seen once, with 2.6% in the top ten. The material was CD4+ or CD8+ T cells sorted from blood, obtained in a trial of the OX40 agonist ivuxolimab. These receptors all stem from an adult with an advanced solid tumor such as melanoma, head and neck, liver or kidney cancer. The CDR3 runs from the conserved cysteine through the conserved F or W. A D gene is named only where the DNA matches it firmly. Part of the rows lack a size; the others show once, few, many or a class for expanded clones.

.,.,TRBV7-2,TRBJ1-2,CASSLAQQTGGYTF,TGTGCCAGCAGCTTAGCGCAGCAGACGGGAGGCTACACCTTC
.,few,TRBV4-2,TRBJ1-1,CASSQVGSLNTEAFF,TGTGCCAGCAGCCAAGTAGGCAGCTTGAACACTGAAGCTTTCTTT
TRBD2,.,TRBV4-1,TRBJ2-3,CASSQAAAGGADTQYF,TGCGCCAGCAGCCAGGCGGCAGCGGGAGGCGCAGATACGCAGTATTTT
.,.,TRBV27,TRBJ1-2,CASSFQGNYGYTF,TGTGCCAGCAGTTTTCAGGGAAACTATGGCTACACCTTC
.,once,TRBV10-1,TRBJ1-3,CASSGTADGNTIYF,TGCGCCAGCAGCGGGACGGCGGACGGAAACACCATATATTTT
.,.,TRBV20-1,TRBJ2-7,CSASWGEQQYF,TGCAGTGCTAGTTGGGGGGAACAGCAGTACTTC
TRBD1,.,TRBV19,TRBJ2-3,CASSKGAASTDTQYF,TGTGCCAGTAGTAAGGGGGCGGCTAGCACAGATACGCAGTATTTT
.,.,TRBV5-6,TRBJ2-6,CASSRDTPSGANVLTF,TGTGCCAGCAGTCGGGACACCCCCTCTGGGGCCAACGTCCTGACTTTC
TRBD1,.,TRBV5-8,TRBJ1-2,CASSRGQIYGYTF,TGTGCCAGCAGCCGGGGACAGATCTATGGCTACACCTTC
.,.,TRBV6-6,TRBJ1-1,CASSYSRQMNTEAFF,TGTGCCAGCAGTTACTCCAGGCAGATGAACACTGAAGCTTTCTTT
.,.,TRBV10-3,TRBJ2-3,CAISAGRPDTQYF,TGTGCCATCAGTGCGGGCAGACCAGATACGCAGTATTTT
.,.,TRBV4-1,TRBJ1-4,CASSQAGGDEKLFF,TGCGCCAGCAGCCAAGCCGGAGGAGATGAAAAACTGTTTTTT
TRBD2,.,TRBV27,TRBJ2-7,CASSLERERAYEQYF,TGTGCCAGCAGTTTAGAGCGGGAGAGAGCCTACGAGCAGTACTTC
.,.,TRBV11-2,TRBJ1-1,CASSWNRDTEAFF,TGTGCCAGCAGCTGGAACAGGGACACTGAAGCTTTCTTT
.,.,TRBV5-6,TRBJ2-7,CASSSSSYEQYF,TGTGCCAGCAGCTCGTCTTCCTACGAGCAGTACTTC
.,.,TRBV6-5,TRBJ2-7,CASSYSGGETFYEQYF,TGTGCCAGCAGTTACTCGGGCGGGGAGACCTTCTACGAGCAGTACTTC
.,.,TRBV30,TRBJ1-2,CAWSGYGNYGYTF,TGTGCCTGGAGTGGTTATGGAAACTATGGCTACACCTTC
TRBD1,.,TRBV6-4,TRBJ2-1,CASSFGTGGSYNEQFF,TGTGCCAGCAGTTTCGGGACAGGGGGCTCCTACAATGAGCAGTTCTTC
TRBD1,.,TRBV5-1,TRBJ1-1,CASSSGGSTEAFF,TGCGCCAGCAGCTCAGGGGGCAGCACTGAAGCTTTCTTT
.,.,TRBV27,TRBJ2-3,CASMPQGQGTDTQYF,TGTGCCAGCATGCCGCAGGGCCAGGGCACAGATACGCAGTATTTT
.,.,TRBV27,TRBJ1-3,CASSLGGSGNTIYF,TGTGCCAGCAGTTTAGGTGGTTCTGGAAACACCATATATTTT
.,.,TRBV2,TRBJ2-1,CASSYTRNEQFF,TGTGCCAGCAGTTACACACGCAATGAGCAGTTCTTC
.,once,TRBV7-9,TRBJ2-2,CASSLVWELFF,TGTGCCAGCAGCTTAGTGTGGGAGCTGTTTTTT
.,once,TRBV6-6,TRBJ2-7,CASIQTGSYEQYF,TGTGCCAGCATCCAAACAGGTTCCTACGAGCAGTACTTC
.,.,TRBV5-3,TRBJ1-5,CASSLDGGNQPQHF,TGTGCCAGCAGCTTGGATGGGGGGAATCAGCCCCAGCATTTT
TRBD1,.,TRBV7-9,TRBJ1-2,CASSPGQEFYGYTF,TGTGCCAGCAGCCCCGGACAGGAGTTCTATGGCTACACCTTC
.,.,TRBV30,TRBJ2-3,CAWRGDGGRTWDTQYF,TGTGCCTGGAGGGGGGATGGAGGGAGGACGTGGGATACGCAGTATTTT
.,.,TRBV4-1,TRBJ2-2,CASSQDPAGANTGELFF,TGCGCCAGCAGCCAAGATCCAGCGGGTGCAAACACCGGGGAGCTGTTTTTT
.,.,TRBV6-5,TRBJ1-1,CASSYRVPMNTEAFF,TGTGCCAGCAGTTACAGGGTACCGATGAACACTGAAGCTTTCTTT
.,.,TRBV7-9,TRBJ2-7,CASSPEAYEQYF,TGTGCCAGCAGCCCCGAGGCCTACGAGCAGTACTTC
.,medium-sized,TRBV11-1,TRBJ2-7,CASSLREDEQYF,TGTGCCAGCAGCTTAAGGGAGGACGAGCAGTACTTC
.,.,TRBV4-3,TRBJ1-1,CASSQYAATYTEAFF,TGCGCCAGCAGCCAGTACGCCGCTACTTACACTGAAGCTTTCTTT
TRBD2,few,TRBV29-1,TRBJ2-1,CSVARLAPNEQFF,TGCAGCGTTGCGCGACTAGCTCCCAATGAGCAGTTCTTC
.,.,TRBV10-3,TRBJ2-1,CAIRRLVANEQFF,TGTGCCATCCGGAGACTAGTCGCCAATGAGCAGTTCTTC
.,.,TRBV7-2,TRBJ1-2,CASSLDGKFNYGYTF,TGTGCCAGCAGCTTAGATGGGAAATTTAACTATGGCTACACCTTC
.,.,TRBV5-1,TRBJ1-2,CASSLPEGGSYTF,TGCGCCAGCAGCCTACCGGAGGGGGGTAGCTACACCTTC
TRBD1,.,TRBV6-6,TRBJ2-3,CASSYGQGRDTQYF,TGTGCCAGCAGTTACGGACAGGGAAGAGATACGCAGTATTTT
TRBD1,.,TRBV5-8,TRBJ1-5,CASSSDRAVNQPQHF,TGTGCCAGCAGCTCAGACAGGGCAGTGAATCAGCCCCAGCATTTT
.,.,TRBV15,TRBJ1-5,CATSRDGRAPQPQHF,TGTGCCACCAGCAGAGATGGGAGAGCTCCTCAGCCCCAGCATTTT
TRBD1,medium-sized,TRBV27,TRBJ1-1,CASSLSGQGGAEAFF,TGTGCCAGCAGTTTATCGGGACAGGGGGGGGCTGAAGCTTTCTTT
TRBD2,.,TRBV27,TRBJ2-3,CASSLPGLAGPQYF,TGTGCCAGCAGTTTACCGGGACTAGCGGGGCCCCAGTATTTT
.,.,TRBV14,TRBJ1-1,CASSLLNTEAFF,TGTGCCAGCAGCCTATTGAACACTGAAGCTTTCTTT